This entry concerns a single T cell receptor beta chain. Germline CDR1 is SNHLY and CDR2 is FYNNEI. CDR3 length: 13 residues. The junction had 6 bases not matched to a gene; V was cut back by 9 bases and J by 4 bases. Time point defined: patch test 1, 2 weeks after DPC sensitization. Treatment described: therapeutic diphenylcyclopropenone sensitization with weekly scalp DPC. TCRdb independently ran MiXCR on the RACE reads; one entry per CDR3 protein. The data contain fewer than 500,000 distinct CDR3 sequences, 4.8% of them singletons. This record comes from a study of human T cells and chemical hapten exposure.

The sequenced sample was whole blood, obtained in connection with sensitization to the hapten diphenylcyclopropenone (DPC). This clonotype originated in a woman aged 50 to 60 with alopecia areata. Some clones in this sample may be carry-over from other donors' samples. The rearrangement uses TRBV2 and TRBJ1-2; 9 nucleotides match TRBD1. The CDR3 sequence: CARLKGQGYGYTF. CDR3 DNA: TGTGCCAGGCTGAAGGGACAGGGCTATGGCTACACCTTC.